Below are 9 T cell receptor beta chains sequenced from a single sample in a study of cytomegalovirus exposure and HLA in healthy donors. Amplification used 60 Vbeta primers and 13 Jbeta primers. Sequencing was performed with immunoSEQ multiplex PCR; in TCRdb, only in-frame clones are kept and a portion is missing. The table lists 150,000 or so clones, 65% to 80% of them singletons. The sequenced material came from PBMCs. These receptor sequences come from a woman in her 40s in good health and CMV-seronegative.

The chain links TRBV2 to TRBJ1-6; D uncertain. The CDR3 sequence is 13 residues long. CDR1 is SNHLY and CDR2 is FYNNEI in the germline V gene. V shed 7 bases and J shed 8 bases, with 12 bases lying between them. CDR3 in amino acids: CASTAQPDSPLHF. For the CDR3, the DNA is TGTGCCAGCACGGCACAGCCCGATTCACCCCTCCACTTT. The full variable domain, its missing parts supplied by reference TRBV2 and TRBJ1-6, is EPEVTQTPSHQVTQMGQEVILRCVPISNHLYFYWYRQILGQKVEFLVSFYNNEISEKSEIFDDQFSVERPDGSNFTLKIRSTKLEDSAMYFCASTAQPDSPLHFGNGTRLTVT.

The chain has TRBV6-6 and TRBJ2-1, with 14 bases that match TRBD2. The junction had 12 bases not matched to a gene; V was cut back by 5 bases and J by 12 bases. CDR1 and CDR2 from the germline V gene are MNHNY and SVGAGI (reference sequence). This CDR3 has 16 residues. The CDR3 protein is CASSITGTSGREGQFF. The CDR3 coding sequence is TGTGCCAGCAGTATAACCGGGACTAGCGGGAGAGAGGGGCAGTTCTTC.

This clone has just a few counts. Written as DNA, the CDR3 is TGTGCCAGCAGCTTAGGAGGGGACAGAGCTTACGAGCAGTACTTC. Translating it yields CASSLGGDRAYEQYF. The chain combines TRBV11-3 with TRBJ2-7, with 7 bases identical to TRBD1. V was clipped by 1 base and J by 4 bases; unmatched bases: 7. Germline CDR1 is SGHNT and CDR2 is YENEEA. The CDR3 is 15 amino acids.

The chain links TRBV2 to TRBJ1-1; D ambiguous. Germline CDR1 SNHLY, CDR2 FYNNEI. CDR3 length: 14 residues. V was shortened by 6 bases and J by 11 bases, with 22 bases between the two germline ends. CDR3: CASRGGLLLRSAFF. The CDR3 region has the DNA TGTGCCAGCAGGGGAGGCCTCCTATTACGATCTGCTTTCTTT.

The chain has TRBV27 and TRBJ1-5, with no clear D. This CDR3 spans 14 amino acids. Germline CDR1 reads MNHEY; CDR2 reads SMNVEV (reference sequence). V was shortened by 2 bases and J by 0 bases, with 5 bases between the two germline ends. CDR3 DNA sequence: TGTGCCAGCAGTTTAAGCATTAGCAATCAGCCCCAGCATTTT. This codes for CASSLSISNQPQHF.

The chain uses TRBV6-5 and TRBJ2-1; D remains ambiguous. Germline V gene lookup returns CDR1 MNHEY and CDR2 SVGAGI. The length of the CDR3 is 12 residues. With 5 bases removed from V and 9 bases from J, the gap between germline ends came to 11 bases. The CDR3 DNA reads TGTGCCAGCAGTCTCCTCTCGGGTGAGCAGTTCTTC. Its protein is CASSLLSGEQFF.

This chain links TRBV9 with TRBJ1-5; maybe TRBD1 (6 bases). The CDR3 spans 14 residues. V lost 0 bases, J lost 7 bases, and 11 bases lay in between. The germline CDR1 and CDR2 sequences are SGDLS and YYNGEE. In DNA, the CDR3 is TGTGCCAGCAGCGTAGGAACAGGGTGGCAGCCCCAGCATTTT. It encodes CASSVGTGWQPQHF.

The chain combines TRBV5-1 with TRBJ2-7; 7 nucleotides match TRBD1. V gave up 4 bases and J gave up 3 bases; unmatched junction bases: 7. The CDR3 loop spans 14 amino acids. Germline V lookup: CDR1 SGHRS, CDR2 YFSETQ. The CDR3 DNA sequence: TGCGCCAGCAGCGATCCGGGACAGAACTACGAGCAGTACTTC. Its translation is CASSDPGQNYEQYF. Full variable domain (rest looked up from reference TRBV5-1 and TRBJ2-7): KAGVTQTPRYLIKTRGQQVTLSCSPISGHRSVSWYQQTPGQGLQFLFEYFSETQRNKGNFPGRFSGRQFSNSRSEMNVSTLELGDSALYLCASSDPGQNYEQYFGPGTRLTVT.

This clone was seen a single time. This chain connects TRBV11-2 to TRBJ2-7, with 9 bases aligning to TRBD2. Germline V gene lookup returns CDR1 SGHAT and CDR2 FQNNGV. Trimming at V came to 5 bases and at J to 1 base, leaving 15 bases not matched to a gene. CDR3 size: 18 residues. The CDR3 protein is CASSPKSPLAGLSYEQYF. Here the CDR3 DNA reads TGTGCCAGCAGCCCCAAAAGCCCGCTAGCGGGACTATCCTACGAGCAGTACTTC.